This record covers a single T cell receptor (beta chain). Its antigen remains unidentified. The germline CDR1 and CDR2 sequences are LNHDA and SQIVND (reference sequence). This CDR3 comprises 15 residues. The J segment lost 2 bases and the V segment lost 3 bases, leaving 2 bases of the junction unmatched. The treatment here: approximately 9-day PBMC culture with coronavirus spike peptide pools or control peptides (ViraFEST assay). The study sequenced cultured CD4+ T cell DNA using the Oncomine TCR Beta short-read assay. TCRdb re-derived calls from the PCR reads in MiXCR, one entry per CDR3 protein. The sample holds fewer than 15,000 distinct CDR3 sequences, under 85% seen once. This entry comes from a study of vaccination and CD4 T cells after COVID-19.

The sequencing input was CD4+ T cells from blood, cultured in vitro. The receptor comes from a human donor who had recovered from COVID-19. The rearrangement joins TRBV19 to TRBJ2-2; TRBD1 aligns across 8 bases. In nucleotides, the CDR3 is TGTGCCAGTAGTATGGGACAGGCTAACACCGGGGAGCTGTTTTTT. Its protein is CASSMGQANTGELFF.